The 23 T cell receptor beta chains below were found in one sample sequenced in a study of cytotoxic CD8 clonotypes in ibrutinib-treated CLL. Assay used: immunoSEQ multiplex PCR; TCRdb lists only in-frame clones, some missing. The sample yields about 45,000 clones, 60% to 70% seen once. Sequences were derived from PBMCs, sampled after 24 months of ibrutinib treatment. The receptors here all came from a human donor with chronic lymphocytic leukemia.

The chain recombines TRBV10-1 with TRBJ2-2; the match to TRBD1 covers 8 bases. CDR1 WNHNN and CDR2 SYGVQD come from the germline V gene (reference sequence). Trimming cost V 6 bases and J 11 bases; bases outside gene matches: 5. This CDR3 has 12 amino acids. In nucleotides, the CDR3 is TGCGCCAGCAGCCGGACAGGGAAAGAGCTGTTTTTT. As protein: CASSRTGKELFF.

This clone was seen only a few times. The rearrangement uses TRBV27 and TRBJ1-4; D gene uncertain. The CDR3 has 16 residues. The germline V and J ends were trimmed by 2 bases and 0 bases, with 10 bases remaining between them. Looked up from germline, CDR1 is MNHEY and CDR2 is SMNVEV (reference sequence). CDR3 loop: CASSLQPVTTNEKLFF. The CDR3 bases are TGTGCCAGCAGTTTACAGCCGGTTACAACTAATGAAAAACTGTTTTTT.

This rearrangement joins TRBV7-9 to TRBJ2-7; D might be TRBD2 (5 bases). The V gene's germline CDR1 is SEHNR and CDR2 FQNEAQ (reference sequence). V gave up 4 bases and J gave up 2 bases, with 18 bases separating them. This CDR3 is 16 amino acids long. Here the CDR3 DNA reads TGTGCCAGCAGCTCGATACGGAGGAAGGGCACCTACGAGCAGTACTTC. As protein: CASSSIRRKGTYEQYF. Full variable domain (rest looked up from reference TRBV7-9 and TRBJ2-7): DTGVSQNPRHKITKRGQNVTFRCDPISEHNRLYWYRQTLGQGPEFLTYFQNEAQLEKSRLLSDRFSAERPKGSFSTLEIQRTEQGDSAMYLCASSSIRRKGTYEQYFGPGTRLTVT.

The rearrangement links TRBV7-2 to TRBJ2-3, with TRBD2 identical over 8 bases. Germline CDR1 and CDR2: SGHTA and FQGNSA. There are 16 residues in the CDR3. V lost 5 bases to trimming and J lost 0 bases; unmatched junction nucleotides: 7. The CDR3 region is CASSQPGLVSTDTQYF. CDR3 bases: TGTGCCAGCAGCCAACCGGGACTAGTGAGCACAGATACGCAGTATTTT.

The chain is built from TRBV7-2 and TRBJ2-1, with D perhaps matching TRBD2 (5 bases). V was clipped by 0 bases and J by 4 bases, with 10 bases between them. The CDR3 contains 15 residues. Germline V lookup: CDR1 SGHTA, CDR2 FQGNSA. CDR3 DNA: TGTGCCAGCAGCTTAGCGCGGCGGGCTTACAATGAGCAGTTCTTC. This sequence encodes CASSLARRAYNEQFF.

The chain combines TRBV10-3 with TRBJ2-7; 7 nucleotides agree with TRBD2. J lost 0 bases, V lost 5 bases, and 7 bases had no gene match. Germline V gives CDR1 ENHRY, CDR2 SYGVKD. CDR3 length equals 15 residues. The CDR3 sequence is CAISKGGLSSYEQYF. The CDR3 coding sequence is TGTGCCATCAGTAAGGGAGGGCTCAGCTCCTACGAGCAGTACTTC.

The chain carries TRBV7-2 and TRBJ2-7; 10 bases are shared with TRBD2. The CDR3 spans 14 residues. After removal of 8 bases from V and 6 bases from J, the junction contained 10 bases not matched to a gene. CDR1 is SGHTA and CDR2 is FQGNSA in the germline V gene. The CDR3 region is CASHRAGGPGEQYF. Here the CDR3 DNA reads TGTGCCAGCCATCGAGCGGGGGGGCCGGGCGAGCAGTACTTC.

The chain has TRBV5-1 and TRBJ2-1, with 7 bases identical to TRBD1. Germline V gene sequence: CDR1 SGHRS, CDR2 YFSETQ. The CDR3 runs 15 residues. Trimming took 4 bases from V and 2 from J; bases not matched to a gene: 6. The CDR3 DNA follows: TGCGCCAGCAGCCCCGGGACAGTGGCCTACAATGAGCAGTTCTTC. Residues: CASSPGTVAYNEQFF.

V is TRBV7-7 and J is TRBJ2-2; 8 nucleotides align to TRBD1. The germline V gene has CDR1 SSHAT and CDR2 FNYEAQ (reference sequence). The CDR3 loop spans 13 amino acids. In DNA form, the CDR3 reads TGTGCGGCGAGCCAGGGGGCCACCGGGGAGCTGTTTTTT. This gives the protein CAASQGATGELFF.

The rearrangement joins TRBV4-1 to TRBJ2-1; tentatively, D is TRBD2 (6 bases). This CDR3 spans 13 amino acids. The ends were cut back, 6 bases at V and 9 bases at J, with 15 bases in the middle. From germline, CDR1 is MGHRA and CDR2 YSYEKL. This CDR3 is CASRAEGNREQFF. DNA of the CDR3: TGCGCCAGCAGAGCGGAGGGGAACCGTGAGCAGTTCTTC.

The V and J genes are TRBV2 and TRBJ1-2; 8 nucleotides match TRBD1. J was trimmed by 6 bases and V by 6 bases; bases with no gene match: 18. Germline lookup yields CDR1 SNHLY and CDR2 FYNNEI. The length of the CDR3 is 17 residues. CDR3 sequence: CASRTVRGQGYSDGYTF. Written as DNA, the CDR3 is TGTGCCAGCAGGACTGTCCGAGGACAGGGTTACTCAGATGGCTACACCTTC.

As for this clone: A much larger clone lies one base from this, so it may be a read error. Other DNA sequences in the sample encode the same CDR3. This chain uses TRBV2 with TRBJ1-2; 7 nucleotides agree with TRBD1. V shed 0 bases and J 14 bases; nucleotides not matched to a gene: 12. Germline lookup yields CDR1 SNHLY and CDR2 FYNNEI. This CDR3 comprises 14 residues. CDR3 sequence: CASSEALQGGGGTF. In DNA form, the CDR3 reads TGTGCCAGCAGTGAAGCGCTTCAGGGGGGAGGGGGGACCTTC.

This clone was seen only once. The rearrangement uses TRBV19 and TRBJ2-3; tentatively, D is TRBD2 (6 bases). Trimming took off 7 bases at V and 1 base at J, with 15 bases between the two ends. The CDR3 is 15 amino acids. CDR1 and CDR2 (germline): LNHDA, SQIVND (reference sequence). The CDR3 is CASTAVSGGTDTQYF. The DNA for the CDR3 is TGTGCCAGTACTGCAGTATCGGGGGGCACAGATACGCAGTATTTT.

DNA for the CDR3: TGTGCCACCAGCAGAGTAGCAGGGACTGAAGCTTTCTTT. Protein sequence: CATSRVAGTEAFF. The V gene is TRBV15, the J gene TRBJ1-1; D might be TRBD1 (5 bases). This CDR3 region has 13 residues. Germline lookup yields CDR1 LNHNV and CDR2 YYDKDF (reference sequence). Trimming cost V 1 base and J 5 bases, with 8 bases left between them.

This clone came up many times. This chain joins TRBV20-1 and TRBJ1-1; 7 bases are a match to TRBD1. Germline CDR1 is DFQATT and CDR2 is SNEGSKA (reference sequence). Unmatched junction bases numbered 7, after V lost 5 bases and J lost 10 bases. There are 11 residues in the CDR3. The CDR3 coding sequence is TGCAGTGCTGAGGGGGCGCGGAGAGCTTTCTTT. Encoded protein: CSAEGARRAFF.

This clone occurred once. The V call is TRBV11-2, the J call TRBJ1-4; unclear D gene. There are 12 residues in the CDR3. Looked up from germline, CDR1 is SGHAT and CDR2 is FQNNGV. With 5 bases removed from V and 5 bases from J, the gap between germline ends came to 6 bases. The CDR3 reads CASSRINEKLFF. Here the CDR3 DNA reads TGTGCCAGCAGCCGGATAAATGAAAAACTGTTTTTT.

The chain links TRBV27 to TRBJ1-3; D is uncertain. This CDR3 contains 15 residues. Trimming left V 0 bases short and J 0 bases short, with 6 bases between. Germline CDR1 reads MNHEY; CDR2 reads SMNVEV (reference sequence). The CDR3 bases are TGTGCCAGCAGTTTATCTCGGTTCTCTGGAAACACCATATATTTT. Its protein product is CASSLSRFSGNTIYF.

The V and J genes are TRBV7-2 and TRBJ2-3; D could derive from TRBD1 or TRBD2 (5 bases each). The CDR3 contains 17 residues. Trimming left V 3 bases short and J 0 bases short, with 16 bases between. Germline-derived CDR1 and CDR2 are SGHTA and FQGNSA. The DNA of the CDR3 is TGTGCCAGCAGCTTCATGACCGGGACCGCCAGCACAGATACGCAGTATTTT. Encoded protein: CASSFMTGTASTDTQYF.

The V gene is TRBV19, the J gene TRBJ1-3; 7 bases line up with TRBD1. J lost 1 base, V lost 8 bases, and 8 bases had no gene match. This CDR3 is built from 15 residues. The germline gives CDR1 LNHDA, CDR2 SQIVND (reference sequence). CDR3 sequence (DNA): TGTGCCAGTGGGAGGGGACAGCTTTCTGGAAACACCATATATTTT. The encoded protein is CASGRGQLSGNTIYF.

The chain links TRBV18 to TRBJ1-3; TRBD1 might be the D (6 bases). The V gene's germline CDR1 is KGHSH and CDR2 LQKENI. The ends were cut back, 0 bases at V and 0 bases at J, with 15 bases in the middle. This CDR3 has 18 residues. The chain's CDR3 is CASSPPGGSISSGNTIYF. The CDR3 nucleotides read TGTGCCAGCTCACCACCCGGGGGCTCTATCTCCTCTGGAAACACCATATATTTT.

This clone was seen only once. The chain employs TRBV5-5 and TRBJ1-2; D not certain. Per germline, CDR1 SGHKS and CDR2 YYEKEE (reference sequence). V shed 7 bases and J shed 2 bases, with 9 bases lying between them. The CDR3 covers 12 residues. DNA for the CDR3: TGTGCCAGCCTCAGCTTCAACTATGGCTACACCTTC. It is translated as CASLSFNYGYTF.

The chain recombines TRBV30 with TRBJ1-2; D is possibly TRBD1 (6 bases). In germline, CDR1 is GTSNPN, CDR2 SVGIG (reference sequence). The CDR3 contains 14 residues. The V gene lost 7 bases and the J gene lost 1 base, with 16 bases spanning the gap. The CDR3 reads CASFGRGFNYGYTF. DNA of the CDR3: TGTGCCTCCTTTGGGAGGGGGTTTAACTATGGCTACACCTTC.

This sequence joins TRBV6-5 and TRBJ1-4; 9 positions agree with TRBD1. Germline V gives CDR1 MNHEY, CDR2 SVGAGI. V lost 2 bases to trimming and J lost 7 bases; unmatched junction nucleotides: 5. The length of the CDR3 is 15 residues. CDR3 in DNA: TGTGCCAGCAGTTACGGACAGGGGAGGGGTGAAAAACTGTTTTTT. Encoded protein: CASSYGQGRGEKLFF.